The 19 T cell receptor beta chains given below trace back to one sample, sequenced in a study of T-cell memory formation after mild COVID-19. MiXCR was run by TCRdb on the 5' RACE reads, yielding one entry per CDR3 protein. The sample has about 350,000 distinct CDR3 sequences; roughly an eighth are singletons. The sequenced sample was PBMCs or a T cell subset sorted from them (not recorded which). These receptors were collected from a young man who had mild COVID-19 (a few samples of this study predate the infection). Cell type and time point are not known.

This clonotype was recorded many times. The V gene is TRBV24-1, the J gene TRBJ2-2; D is perhaps TRBD2 (6 bases). The CDR3 sequence is 15 residues long. V lost 7 bases to trimming and J lost 4 bases, with 15 bases between them. Germline V gives CDR1 KGHDR, CDR2 SFDVKD. The CDR3 region is CATSGTSDGTGELFF. DNA of the CDR3: TGTGCCACCAGCGGGACTTCCGATGGCACCGGGGAGCTGTTTTTT.

This chain uses TRBV7-2 with TRBJ2-1, with D possibly TRBD2 on 5 matching bases. The CDR3 sequence is 12 residues long. The germline V gene encodes CDR1 SGHTA and CDR2 FQGNSA. Trimming cost V 5 bases and J 8 bases, with 10 bases left between them. CDR3 DNA sequence: TGTGCCAGCAGCCAACTAGGGTATGAGCAGTTCTTC. Translating it yields CASSQLGYEQFF.

This clonotype came up a few times. One end of the junction fails to match germline, which may point to a read error. The rearrangement joins TRBV3-1 to TRBJ1-1; TRBD1 matches 10 bases. Per the germline V gene, CDR1 is LGHDT and CDR2 is YNNKEL (reference sequence). This CDR3 is 15 amino acids long. The CDR3 is CASSERQGANSEAFF. The CDR3 DNA reads TGTGCCAGCAGCGAAAGACAGGGGGCGAACAGTGAAGCTTTCTTT.

The rearrangement joins TRBV20-1 to TRBJ1-1, with TRBD1 matching over 7 bases. This CDR3 spans 12 amino acids. Germline values: CDR1 DFQATT, CDR2 SNEGSKA (reference sequence). V shed 6 bases, J shed 5 bases, and the junction held 6 bases outside the gene matches. This CDR3 reads CSARGAWTEAFF. The DNA of the CDR3 is TGCAGTGCCAGGGGGGCGTGGACTGAAGCTTTCTTT.

DNA of the CDR3: TGTGCCAGCAGCCCAATCTCCGGACAATACCAAGGCTCCTACGAGCAGTACTTC. It codes for CASSPISGQYQGSYEQYF. The chain joins TRBV12-3 or TRBV12-4 to TRBJ2-7; D may be TRBD1 (5 bases). The CDR3 totals 18 residues. The V end was cut by 6 bases, the J end by 0 bases, with 24 bases between.

This clonotype has a handful of counts. The chain uses TRBV19 and TRBJ1-2; D possibly corresponds to TRBD1 (5 bases). V lost 3 bases and J lost 4, with 9 bases in between. The CDR3 length is 13 residues. The germline V gene encodes CDR1 LNHDA and CDR2 SQIVND (reference sequence). Here the CDR3 reads CASSMDNGYGYTF. The CDR3 DNA reads TGTGCCAGTAGTATGGACAATGGCTATGGCTACACCTTC.

The chain couples TRBV5-1 to TRBJ2-3; no definite D call. The CDR3 covers 15 residues. The germline V and J ends were trimmed by 5 bases and 0 bases, with 13 bases remaining between them. The germline CDR1 and CDR2 sequences are SGHRS and YFSETQ. The CDR3 nucleotides read TGCGCCAGCAGGTACCAAGGTTCTAGCACAGATACGCAGTATTTT. Residues: CASRYQGSSTDTQYF.

This clonotype was observed a few times. The gene calls are TRBV20-1 and TRBJ2-5, with 9 nucleotides matching TRBD1. J lost 4 bases, V lost 5 bases, and 5 bases had no gene match. This CDR3 comprises 13 residues. Germline V gives CDR1 DFQATT, CDR2 SNEGSKA (reference sequence). The CDR3 loop is CSASGTGRETQYF. DNA of the CDR3: TGCAGTGCTTCGGGGACAGGGAGAGAGACCCAGTACTTC.

This chain links TRBV6-5 with TRBJ1-4; the match to TRBD1 covers 8 bases. CDR3 length: 15 residues. Germline V CDR1 and CDR2: MNHEY, SVGAGI. V was clipped by 6 bases and J by 6 bases; unmatched bases: 9. CDR3 residues: CASSNTWTGHEKLFF. The CDR3 DNA is TGTGCCAGCAGCAACACTTGGACAGGGCATGAAAAACTGTTTTTT.

The genes are TRBV6-5 and TRBJ2-7; D assignment may be TRBD1 or TRBD2 (5 bases each). Germline V lookup: CDR1 MNHEY, CDR2 SVGAGI. This CDR3 contains 13 residues. V gave up 0 bases and J gave up 5 bases, with 8 bases separating them. CDR3 bases: TGTGCCAGCAGTTACTCAGTGGGGGACGAGCAGTACGTC. This codes for CASSYSVGDEQYV.

The chain employs TRBV7-8 and TRBJ2-2, with TRBD1 matching over 8 bases. J lost 5 bases, V lost 5 bases, and 10 bases had no gene match. Germline-derived CDR1 and CDR2 are SGHVS and FQNEAQ. This CDR3 is 16 amino acids long. The CDR3 region is CASSLTRQGNTGELFF. CDR3 sequence (DNA): TGTGCCAGCAGCCTCACTCGACAGGGGAATACCGGGGAGCTGTTTTTT. The entire variable domain, with the rest obtained from reference TRBV7-8 and TRBJ2-2, is as follows: GAGVSQSPRYKVAKRGQDVALRCDPISGHVSLFWYQQALGQGPEFLTYFQNEAQLDKSGLPSDRFFAERPEGSVSTLKIQRTQQEDSAVYLCASSLTRQGNTGELFFGEGSRLTVL.

This chain's CDR3 is CASSFGGTGYEQYF. The CDR3 coding sequence is TGTGCCAGCAGCTTCGGGGGGACAGGGTACGAGCAGTACTTC. The chain combines TRBV7-6 with TRBJ2-7; TRBD1 aligns across 9 bases. The CDR3 is 14 amino acids. V dropped 3 bases and J dropped 4; count of bases not matched to a gene: 4. Germline values: CDR1 SGHVS, CDR2 FNYEAQ.

This clonotype showed up just a few times. This chain joins TRBV6-5 and TRBJ2-7; the D call may be TRBD1 or TRBD2 (5 bases each). The CDR3 runs to 12 residues. Per the germline V gene, CDR1 is MNHEY and CDR2 is SVGAGI. With 6 bases removed from V and 6 bases from J, the gap between germline ends came to 12 bases. CDR3 loop: CASSSGGGEQYV. CDR3 coding DNA: TGTGCCAGCAGCTCTGGGGGTGGCGAGCAGTACGTC.

This clonotype was seen a few times. This chain joins TRBV20-1 and TRBJ1-1, with D perhaps TRBD1 (5 bases). Trimming pared 5 bases from V and 4 bases from J, leaving 20 bases between. CDR1 is DFQATT and CDR2 is SNEGSKA in the germline V gene (reference sequence). CDR3 size: 15 residues. CDR3 in DNA: TGCAGTGCTTCCCGACCTCTTGTGGGGCCCACTGAAGCTTTCTTT. Amino acid sequence: CSASRPLVGPTEAFF.

There are many counts of this clonotype. This rearrangement joins TRBV6-2 or TRBV6-3 to TRBJ2-1; D is possibly TRBD2 (5 bases). Germline V gives CDR1 MNHEY, CDR2 SVGEGT. V gave up 4 bases and J gave up 5 bases, with 15 bases separating them. This CDR3 has 15 residues. The CDR3 is CASSSLVGGHNEQFF. The CDR3 coding sequence is TGTGCCAGCAGTTCCCTTGTAGGAGGTCACAATGAGCAGTTCTTC.

This clonotype was seen a few times. The chain recombines TRBV5-4 with TRBJ1-1; 8 bases agree with TRBD1. The CDR3 consists of 14 residues. J lost 1 base, V lost 4 bases, and 3 bases had no gene match. Germline V gives CDR1 SGHNT, CDR2 YYREEE (reference sequence). The CDR3, as DNA: TGTGCCAGCAGCGTGACAGGGGCGAACACTGAAGCTTTCTTT. Translation gives CASSVTGANTEAFF.

This clonotype has a handful of counts. The chain joins TRBV4-1 to TRBJ2-7; possible D gene TRBD1, 5 bases. Germline CDR1 MGHRA, CDR2 YSYEKL. This CDR3 comprises 13 residues. V dropped 0 bases and J dropped 3 bases, with 6 bases sitting between them. The DNA for the CDR3 is TGCGCCAGCAGCCAAGATGACAGCTACGAGCAGTACTTC. Its protein product is CASSQDDSYEQYF.

This sequence joins TRBV6-4 and TRBJ1-6; 7 bases map to TRBD1. With V trimmed by 8 bases and J by 10 bases, 8 bases remained unmatched. The germline gives CDR1 MRHNA, CDR2 SNTAGT. This CDR3 is 13 amino acids long. The CDR3 region is CASRQGSGSPLHF. In DNA form, the CDR3 reads TGTGCCAGCCGACAGGGATCAGGCTCACCCCTCCACTTT.

The sample holds many counts of this clonotype. A much bigger clone sits one base away, suggesting this may be a read error. This sequence joins TRBV9 and TRBJ2-3; D not certain. Per germline, CDR1 SGDLS and CDR2 YYNGEE. The CDR3 loop spans 11 amino acids. The V gene lost 3 bases and the J gene lost 2 bases, with 1 base spanning the gap. Written as DNA, the CDR3 is TGTGCCAGCAGCGCCACAGATACGCAGTATTTT. This gives the protein CASSATDTQYF.